The 11 T cell receptor beta chains presented below share a single source sample, sequenced in a study of Ad26.COV2.S vaccination and SARS-CoV-2 variants. Specified treatment: some 20 received Ad26.COV2.S at low or high dose, single or two shots; roughly five received placebo; per-sample allocation not given. Specimen acquisition occurred on day 63 following the initial vaccine or placebo injection. Produced via immunoSEQ multiplex PCR; TCRdb's table is partial and in-frame only. The data show 400,000 to 450,000 clones, about 90% seen once. This specimen consisted of peripheral blood, obtained in a trial of Ad26.COV2.S vaccine versus placebo. The receptor set was obtained from a person aged 18-60 years who received the Ad26.COV2.S COVID-19 vaccine or a placebo.

The table lists this clone with a count of one. The chain is built from TRBV7-2 and TRBJ1-5; D gene ambiguous. CDR3 size: 15 residues. V shed 1 base and J shed 0 bases, with 7 bases lying between them. Germline V gene sequence: CDR1 SGHTA, CDR2 FQGNSA. The CDR3 protein is CASSLVANSNQPQHF. The CDR3 nucleotides are TGTGCCAGCAGCTTAGTGGCAAATAGCAATCAGCCCCAGCATTTT.

The chain couples TRBV6-5 to TRBJ1-2; TRBD1 agrees at 7 bases. The CDR3 has 13 residues. V dropped 6 bases and J dropped 3; count of bases not matched to a gene: 4. Germline V gene sequence: CDR1 MNHEY, CDR2 SVGAGI. The CDR3 coding sequence is TGTGCCAGCAGCCTTGACAGGGACTATGGCTACACCTTC. It specifies CASSLDRDYGYTF.

The V call is TRBV27, the J call TRBJ1-2; no clear D gene. This CDR3 comprises 13 residues. The germline gives CDR1 MNHEY, CDR2 SMNVEV (reference sequence). V dropped 2 bases and J dropped 2 bases, with 6 bases sitting between them. This chain's CDR3 is CASSLEQNYGYTF. Here the CDR3 DNA reads TGTGCCAGCAGTTTAGAACAGAACTATGGCTACACCTTC.

The rearrangement uses TRBV19 and TRBJ1-1; the D is unclear. Germline CDR1 and CDR2: LNHDA and SQIVND (reference sequence). V was pared by 7 bases and J by 5 bases, with 17 bases between. The CDR3 runs 14 residues. This CDR3 is CASMSSSERTEAFF. The CDR3 DNA follows: TGTGCCAGTATGTCCAGCTCAGAGAGGACTGAAGCTTTCTTT.

This chain links TRBV7-2 with TRBJ2-5; either TRBD1 or TRBD2 may supply D (5 bases each). V shed 4 bases and J shed 8 bases, with 8 bases lying between them. The CDR3 is made up of 11 amino acids. Germline values: CDR1 SGHTA, CDR2 FQGNSA. CDR3 loop: CASSWGITQYF. CDR3 nucleotides: TGTGCCAGCAGCTGGGGGATTACCCAGTACTTC. Full variable domain (missing parts from reference TRBV7-2 and TRBJ2-5): GAGVSQSPSNKVTEKGKDVELRCDPISGHTALYWYRQSLGQGLEFLIYFQGNSAPDKSGLPSDRFSAERTGGSVSTLTIQRTQQEDSAVYLCASSWGITQYFGPGTRLLVL.

V is TRBV6-5 and J is TRBJ1-2, with D possibly being TRBD1 (6 bases). This CDR3 region has 12 residues. Between the trimmed V and J ends, which lost 6 bases and 2 bases, there was a span of 7 bases. Germline CDR1 reads MNHEY; CDR2 reads SVGAGI. CDR3 loop: CASSGQNYGYTF. The CDR3 region has the DNA TGTGCCAGCAGCGGACAGAACTATGGCTACACCTTC.

This clone was detected only once. V is TRBV4-1 and J is TRBJ2-7, with 7 nucleotides matching TRBD2. Per germline, CDR1 MGHRA and CDR2 YSYEKL. V was pared by 5 bases and J by 6 bases, with 7 bases of the junction left unmatched. The CDR3 is 13 amino acids. The DNA of the CDR3 is TGCGCCAGCAGCAAAAGCGGGACTCGCGAGCAGTACTTC. It codes for CASSKSGTREQYF.

This sequence joins TRBV7-9 and TRBJ1-5, with D unclear. Germline V gene sequence: CDR1 SEHNR, CDR2 FQNEAQ (reference sequence). The ends were cut back, 5 bases at V and 3 bases at J, with 11 bases in the middle. The CDR3 is made up of 14 amino acids. This CDR3 reads CASSQNSVNQPQHF. DNA of the CDR3: TGTGCCAGCAGCCAAAACTCCGTCAATCAGCCCCAGCATTTT.

This clone was found a few times. V usage is TRBV10-1 and J usage is TRBJ1-3, with D perhaps TRBD1 (6 bases). Trimming left V 2 bases short and J 5 bases short, with 7 bases between. Per the germline V gene, CDR1 is WNHNN and CDR2 is SYGVQD (reference sequence). This CDR3 is 13 amino acids long. DNA of the CDR3: TGCGCCAGCAGTGAGGGGGGCCGAAACACCATATATTTT. Translating gives CASSEGGRNTIYF.

V gene TRBV5-1 combines with J gene TRBJ1-2; TRBD1 aligns across 9 bases. The CDR3 runs to 16 residues. V lost 7 bases and J lost 6; bases outside the gene matches: 16. The germline CDR1 and CDR2 sequences are SGHRS and YFSETQ. CDR3 amino acids: CASDTRPGQGGHGYTF. DNA for the CDR3: TGCGCCAGCGACACCCGGCCGGGACAGGGTGGTCATGGCTACACCTTC.

The chain carries TRBV5-6 and TRBJ1-3; D gene ambiguous. Trimming cost V 1 base and J 0 bases, with 8 bases left between them. Germline V CDR1 and CDR2: SGHDT, YYEEEE. The CDR3 sequence is 15 residues long. The CDR3 protein is CASSLYGSSGNTIYF. CDR3 DNA: TGTGCCAGCAGCTTGTACGGGAGCTCTGGAAACACCATATATTTT.